The sequence of this T cell receptor beta chain was determined in a study of blood T cell repertoires in COVID-19 (dated by TCRdb to the early 2020s). Regarding the study in general: Samples from collaborators originated in the United States, Italy and Spain and spanned both the acute and convalescent phases of COVID-19. The material from the prospective study consisted of cDNA or gDNA derived from T cells, B-cell-depleted T cells, or PBMCs. The dataset comprised deeply sampled blood TCRbeta repertoires from subjects exposed to, actively infected with, or recovered from COVID-19. The repertoires were made available in a free public database intended to serve as a resource for research on the immune response to SARS-CoV-2. Samples came from the ongoing ImmuneRACE study (first 160 participants) plus 1,254 subjects from 6 global collaborators. Sample metadata almost always included a de-identified subject ID, COVID-19 status, age in years and sex. Where HLA class I and class II types were available, the types were taken from metadata supplied by the sample provider, not from assay-based typing.

Results the study describes overall, beyond this receptor: How much clinical and demographic metadata was included differed by source and by participant, and the metadata was provided uncurated.

Comment on this clone: Its antigen remains undetermined. No base-level quality is on record; no much larger clone is a single base apart.

The collaborating institutions used their own protocols to collect whole blood in K2EDTA tubes. Collaborator samples were shipped for TCRbeta analysis as frozen whole blood, isolated PBMCs, or DNA extracted from either sample type. The CDR3 numbers 15 residues from cysteine through phenylalanine. Kept here is only the CDR3 DNA, which spans 45 bases and is read in frame from base 1. TCRbeta CDR3 regions were amplified from genomic DNA by means of the immunoSEQ Assay, a bias-controlled multiplex PCR. Per the source publication's procedure: The number of nucleated cells in each sample was estimated by amplification of reference gene primers within the assay. To quantify the absolute abundance of each unique TCRbeta CDR3 rearrangement, sequence reads were collapsed and filtered. For each sample, productive Simpson clonality was calculated as the square root of Simpson's diversity index over productive rearrangements. In TCRdb, the immuneACCESS table is reduced to in-frame sequences with V and J assigned. These tables do not hold every clone; where another copy was compared, an unresolved V gene accounts for under half, and the others remain unexplained. D and trimming were read from the DNA, whereas the V and J calls and clone size are those reported in that table. For this sample there are about 85,000 clones; around 90% appear just once. Approximately 4% of the sample rests with the top ten.

The chain employs TRBV21-1 and TRBJ2-4; the table's TRBD2 call for D was not verified on the DNA. TRBV21-1 is given as a pseudogene. The sequence was obtained from a woman older than 75 with active or convalescent COVID-19. The specimen sequenced was peripheral blood. The DNA reads TGTGCCAGCAGCAAAGCGCGAGCAGCCAAAAACATTCAGTACTTC. This translates into CASSKARAAKNIQYF.